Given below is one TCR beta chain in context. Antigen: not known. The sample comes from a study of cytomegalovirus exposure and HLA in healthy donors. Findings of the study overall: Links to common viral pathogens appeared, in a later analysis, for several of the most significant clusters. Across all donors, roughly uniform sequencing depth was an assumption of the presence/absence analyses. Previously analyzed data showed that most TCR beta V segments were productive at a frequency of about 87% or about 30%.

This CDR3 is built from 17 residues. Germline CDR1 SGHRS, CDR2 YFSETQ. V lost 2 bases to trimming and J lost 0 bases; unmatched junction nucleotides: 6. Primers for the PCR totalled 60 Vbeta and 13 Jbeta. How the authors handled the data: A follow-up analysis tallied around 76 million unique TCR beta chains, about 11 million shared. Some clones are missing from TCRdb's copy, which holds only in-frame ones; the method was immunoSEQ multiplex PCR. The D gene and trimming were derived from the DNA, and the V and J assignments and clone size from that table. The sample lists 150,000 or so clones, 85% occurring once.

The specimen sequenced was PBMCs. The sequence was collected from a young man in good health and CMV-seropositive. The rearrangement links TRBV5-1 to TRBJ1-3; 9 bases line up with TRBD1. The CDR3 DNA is TGCGCCAGCAGCTTAAGTCCACAGGGGGCCTCTGGAAACACCATATATTTT. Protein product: CASSLSPQGASGNTIYF. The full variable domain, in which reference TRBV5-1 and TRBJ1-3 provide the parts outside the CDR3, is KAGVTQTPRYLIKTRGQQVTLSCSPISGHRSVSWYQQTPGQGLQFLFEYFSETQRNKGNFPGRFSGRQFSNSRSEMNVSTLELGDSALYLCASSLSPQGASGNTIYFGEGSWLTVV.